Below, 30 T cell receptor beta chains from the same sample are listed, as sequenced in a study of T cell responses to AZD1222 COVID-19 vaccine. Sequencing was performed with immunoSEQ multiplex PCR; in TCRdb, only in-frame clones are kept and a portion is missing. The sample shows around 100,000 clones, about 88% of them seen only once. Sequenced here: peripheral blood, sampled on day 0 of AZD1222 vaccination. All receptors come from an adult in good health.

The chain couples TRBV7-2 to TRBJ1-3; D remains unclear. Germline loops: CDR1 SGHTA, CDR2 FQGNSA. The CDR3 has 11 residues. V lost 5 bases and J lost 4, with 3 bases in between. The chain's CDR3 is CASSPGNTIYF. DNA of the CDR3: TGTGCCAGCAGCCCCGGAAACACCATATATTTT.

The chain is built from TRBV28 and TRBJ1-2; no clear D. The V end was cut by 5 bases, the J end by 6 bases, with 16 bases between. The germline V gene encodes CDR1 MDHEN and CDR2 SYDVKM. The CDR3 covers 14 residues. CDR3 sequence: CASSLSPTLNGYTF. The CDR3 DNA follows: TGTGCCAGCAGTCTTTCTCCGACACTCAATGGCTACACCTTC.

The chain combines TRBV10-3 with TRBJ1-2, with 8 bases that match TRBD1. V lost 6 bases and J lost 3; bases outside the gene matches: 6. Germline CDR1 reads ENHRY; CDR2 reads SYGVKD. The CDR3 is 14 residues long. The DNA for the CDR3 is TGTGCCATCAGCCGGACAGGGATGGACTATGGCTACACCTTC. Protein sequence: CAISRTGMDYGYTF.

This sequence joins TRBV19 and TRBJ1-5; TRBD1 is a possible D gene (6 bases). The CDR3 consists of 15 residues. V lost 4 bases and J 7 bases, leaving 17 bases between the germline ends. Germline CDR1 reads LNHDA; CDR2 reads SQIVND (reference sequence). CDR3 amino acids: CASSSLGGARQPQHF. In DNA form, the CDR3 reads TGTGCCAGTAGTAGTCTAGGGGGGGCGCGACAGCCCCAGCATTTT.

This rearrangement joins TRBV2 to TRBJ2-7; 7 nucleotides match TRBD1. Trimming took 5 bases from V and 3 from J; bases not matched to a gene: 4. The CDR3 covers 13 residues. CDR1 is SNHLY, CDR2 FYNNEI, per germline. The CDR3 bases are TGTGCCAGCAGTCCAGACAGGGACTACGAGCAGTACTTC. Amino acids: CASSPDRDYEQYF.

V and J are TRBV19 and TRBJ1-5; no firm D call. V shed 1 base and J shed 0 bases, with 7 bases lying between them. Germline V gene lookup returns CDR1 LNHDA and CDR2 SQIVND (reference sequence). This CDR3 spans 15 amino acids. This CDR3 reads CASSIGQYSNQPQHF. CDR3 nucleotide sequence: TGTGCCAGTAGTATAGGACAATATAGCAATCAGCCCCAGCATTTT.

The CDR3 DNA reads TGTGCCAGCACCTCGACAGGGAGGGGCGAAAAACTGTTTTTT. It yields the protein CASTSTGRGEKLFF. The chain has TRBV27 and TRBJ1-4; TRBD1 matches at 7 bases. CDR1 MNHEY and CDR2 SMNVEV come from the germline V gene (reference sequence). Losses at the gene ends were 7 bases for V and 8 bases for J; bases not matched to a gene: 10. This CDR3 is 14 amino acids long.

This chain joins TRBV2 and TRBJ1-1, with a tentative D call TRBD1 (5 bases). The CDR3 totals 14 residues. Germline assignment: CDR1 SNHLY and CDR2 FYNNEI. Trimming took 8 bases from V and 12 from J, leaving 25 bases between them. The CDR3 here is CASSLSLPNTGPFF. CDR3 in DNA: TGTGCCAGCTCCTTGTCACTACCCAACACGGGACCTTTCTTT.

This sequence joins TRBV9 and TRBJ2-5; D may match TRBD1 or TRBD2 (6 bases each). V shed 1 base and J shed 5 bases, with 9 bases lying between them. This CDR3 comprises 13 residues. From germline, CDR1 is SGDLS and CDR2 YYNGEE. For the CDR3, the DNA is TGTGCCAGCAGCGTATCCGGGGGCGAGACCCAGTACTTC. Protein sequence: CASSVSGGETQYF.

This rearrangement joins TRBV9 to TRBJ2-3; 13 bases are shared with TRBD2. The germline CDR1 and CDR2 sequences are SGDLS and YYNGEE. This CDR3 contains 15 residues. V lost 3 bases to trimming and J lost 3 bases; unmatched junction nucleotides: 1. CDR3 sequence: CASSAGLAGTDTQYF. In nucleotides, the CDR3 is TGTGCCAGCAGCGCGGGACTAGCGGGAACAGATACGCAGTATTTT.

V is TRBV2 and J is TRBJ1-3; no reliable D call. The CDR3 extends over 16 amino acids. The germline CDR1 and CDR2 sequences are SNHLY and FYNNEI. Trimming cost V 2 bases and J 0 bases, with 11 bases left between them. The CDR3 is CASSEQTAGSGNTIYF. CDR3 in DNA: TGTGCCAGCAGTGAACAAACAGCGGGCTCTGGAAACACCATATATTTT.

V is TRBV9 and J is TRBJ1-2; D is uncertain. The V end lost 0 bases, the J end lost 2 bases, and 11 bases lay between the germline ends. CDR1 and CDR2 from the germline V gene are SGDLS and YYNGEE. This CDR3 has 15 amino acids. The CDR3 protein is CASSVDVTENYGYTF. The CDR3 DNA reads as TGTGCCAGCAGCGTAGATGTGACGGAAAACTATGGCTACACCTTC. Combining the CDR3 with reference TRBV9 and TRBJ1-2 gives the whole variable domain DSGVTQTPKHLITATGQRVTLRCSPRSGDLSVYWYQQSLDQGLQFLIQYYNGEERAKGNILERFSAQQFPDLHSELNLSSLELGDSALYFCASSVDVTENYGYTFGSGTRLTVV.

The rearrangement joins TRBV7-9 to TRBJ2-3, with D hard to call. V lost 1 base to trimming and J lost 6 bases, with 11 bases between them. Looked up from germline, CDR1 is SEHNR and CDR2 is FQNEAQ (reference sequence). The CDR3 is 14 residues long. CDR3 region: CASSLESWADTQYF. The CDR3 nucleotides are TGTGCCAGCAGCTTAGAGTCTTGGGCGGATACGCAGTATTTT.

The CDR3: CASSPPQREGYEQYF. CDR3 bases: TGTGCCAGCTCACCACCGCAGCGGGAGGGATACGAGCAGTACTTC. The V gene is TRBV18, the J gene TRBJ2-7; 10 bases are shared with TRBD2. The germline CDR1 and CDR2 sequences are KGHSH and LQKENI. J was trimmed by 4 bases and V by 0 bases; bases with no gene match: 3. This CDR3 comprises 15 residues.

The V call is TRBV3-1 (or the pseudogene TRBV3-2), the J call TRBJ2-7; 7 bases align to TRBD2. The germline V gene encodes CDR1 LGHDT and CDR2 YNNKEL (reference sequence). The CDR3 is 15 residues long. Trimming removed 1 base from V and 4 bases from J; junction bases left unmatched: 7. The CDR3 nucleotides read TGTGCCAGCAGCCAAGGGGCTAGCGGAGCATACGAGCAGTACTTC. Residues: CASSQGASGAYEQYF.

The chain combines TRBV19 with TRBJ1-5, with D possibly matching TRBD1 (6 bases). The CDR3 has 15 residues. V lost 0 bases and J lost 5, with 11 bases in between. Germline loops: CDR1 LNHDA, CDR2 SQIVND (reference sequence). CDR3 coding DNA: TGTGCCAGTAGTATAGAGGACAGCTTGTATCAGCCCCAGCATTTT. This sequence encodes CASSIEDSLYQPQHF.

The chain couples TRBV5-4 to TRBJ1-6; the D gene is possibly TRBD1 (6 bases). The CDR3 is 14 residues long. Germline V CDR1 and CDR2: SGHNT, YYREEE (reference sequence). V shed 4 bases and J shed 5 bases, with 10 bases lying between them. The CDR3 loop reads CASSTDRDNSPLHF. In nucleotides, the CDR3 is TGTGCCAGCAGCACGGACAGAGATAATTCACCCCTCCACTTT.

This clone has a handful of counts. V and J are TRBV7-7 and TRBJ2-7; D not certain. The V end was cut by 6 bases, the J end by 3 bases, with 12 bases between. This CDR3 spans 13 amino acids. Germline CDR1 and CDR2: SSHAT and FNYEAQ (reference sequence). In DNA form, the CDR3 reads TGTGCCAGCAGTTACCTTTTTGGCTACGAGCAGTACTTC. Encoded protein: CASSYLFGYEQYF.

The chain recombines TRBV18 with TRBJ1-1; D perhaps matches TRBD1 (5 bases). Germline V gives CDR1 KGHSH, CDR2 LQKENI. CDR3 length: 16 amino acids. V was clipped by 3 bases and J by 0 bases, with 14 bases between them. Written as DNA, the CDR3 is TGTGCCAGCTCACCCGGCCAGGGCTCCATGAACACTGAAGCTTTCTTT. Translation: CASSPGQGSMNTEAFF. The complete variable domain, with remaining parts taken from reference TRBV18 and TRBJ1-1, reads NAGVMQNPRHLVRRRGQEARLRCSPMKGHSHVYWYRQLPEEGLKFMVYLQKENIIDESGMPKERFSAEFPKEGPSILRIQQVVRGDSAAYFCASSPGQGSMNTEAFFGQGTRLTVV.

The chain combines TRBV18 with TRBJ1-5, with no clear D. Germline CDR1 and CDR2: KGHSH and LQKENI. The CDR3 totals 14 residues. V lost 2 bases and J 0 bases, leaving 5 bases between the germline ends. The CDR3 sequence: CASSPVYSNQPQHF. The CDR3 DNA is TGTGCCAGCTCACCAGTCTATAGCAATCAGCCCCAGCATTTT.

This chain links TRBV28 with TRBJ2-7; D may match TRBD1 or TRBD2 (5 bases each). Germline V gene data show CDR1 as MDHEN and CDR2 as SYDVKM. The CDR3 length is 15 residues. The V end was cut by 2 bases, the J end by 3 bases, with 14 bases between. The CDR3 bases are TGTGCCAGCAGTTTACTAGGGGACCTTGGCTACGAGCAGTACTTC. This gives the protein CASSLLGDLGYEQYF. Complete variable domain (other parts from reference TRBV28 and TRBJ2-7): DVKVTQSSRYLVKRTGEKVFLECVQDMDHENMFWYRQDPGLGLRLIYFSYDVKMKEKGDIPEGYSVSREKKERFSLILESASTNQTSMYLCASSLLGDLGYEQYFGPGTRLTVT.

The V call is TRBV11-2, the J call TRBJ2-7; D gene unclear. CDR1 is SGHAT, CDR2 FQNNGV, per germline. This CDR3 spans 16 amino acids. Trimming stripped 5 bases from V and 0 bases from J, with 17 bases between. CDR3 residues: CASSPGRIGDSYEQYF. The CDR3 bases are TGTGCCAGCAGCCCCGGTCGTATAGGCGACTCCTACGAGCAGTACTTC.

This CDR3 is CASSVGQVSGNTIYF. The CDR3 nucleotides are TGTGCCAGCAGCGTAGGACAGGTCTCTGGAAACACCATATATTTT. The chain recombines TRBV9 with TRBJ1-3; a weak D match, TRBD1 (6 bases). The CDR3 sequence is 15 residues long. V gave up 0 bases and J gave up 0 bases, with 7 bases separating them. CDR1 is SGDLS, CDR2 YYNGEE, per germline. Drawing the rest from reference TRBV9 and TRBJ1-3, the complete variable domain is DSGVTQTPKHLITATGQRVTLRCSPRSGDLSVYWYQQSLDQGLQFLIQYYNGEERAKGNILERFSAQQFPDLHSELNLSSLELGDSALYFCASSVGQVSGNTIYFGEGSWLTVV.

The chain is built from TRBV11-2 and TRBJ1-5; TRBD1 agrees at 7 bases. Trimming at V came to 1 base and at J to 3 bases, leaving 6 bases not matched to a gene. Germline V gene sequence: CDR1 SGHAT, CDR2 FQNNGV. This CDR3 is 16 amino acids long. The CDR3 reads CASSLGTGGPNQPQHF. The CDR3 DNA is TGTGCCAGCAGCTTAGGGACAGGAGGACCCAATCAGCCCCAGCATTTT. The complete variable domain, with remaining parts taken from reference TRBV11-2 and TRBJ1-5, reads EAGVAQSPRYKIIEKRQSVAFWCNPISGHATLYWYQQILGQGPKLLIQFQNNGVVDDSQLPKDRFSAERLKGVDSTLKIQPAKLEDSAVYLCASSLGTGGPNQPQHFGDGTRLSIL.

This chain connects TRBV2 to TRBJ2-7; D may match TRBD1 or TRBD2 (5 bases each). The CDR3 sequence is 16 residues long. V lost 6 bases and J 1 base, leaving 19 bases between the germline ends. The germline V gene has CDR1 SNHLY and CDR2 FYNNEI. The CDR3, as DNA: TGTGCCAGCAGACCGGGACCGGGGCTTGGATCCTACGAGCAGTACTTC. Protein sequence: CASRPGPGLGSYEQYF. The full variable domain, rest sourced from reference TRBV2 and TRBJ2-7, is EPEVTQTPSHQVTQMGQEVILRCVPISNHLYFYWYRQILGQKVEFLVSFYNNEISEKSEIFDDQFSVERPDGSNFTLKIRSTKLEDSAMYFCASRPGPGLGSYEQYFGPGTRLTVT.

This sequence joins TRBV25-1 and TRBJ1-2, with 10 bases that match TRBD1. Germline V CDR1 and CDR2: MGHDK, SYGVNS. The CDR3 runs 14 residues. The V gene end was trimmed by 6 bases and the J gene end by 4 bases; junction bases not matched to a gene: 5. CDR3 residues: CASRGTGDIYGYTF. The CDR3, as DNA: TGTGCCAGCAGAGGGACAGGGGATATCTATGGCTACACCTTC.

The chain uses TRBV19 and TRBJ1-1; 8 bases match TRBD1. Germline assignment: CDR1 LNHDA and CDR2 SQIVND (reference sequence). There are 15 residues in the CDR3. The V gene end was trimmed by 4 bases and the J gene end by 5 bases; junction bases not matched to a gene: 9. Written as DNA, the CDR3 is TGTGCCAGTAGTAGCGGGCCAGGGGGCCGGACTGAAGCTTTCTTT. Its protein is CASSSGPGGRTEAFF.

The chain uses TRBV5-1 and TRBJ1-2; no clear D gene. Trimming stripped 2 bases from V and 4 bases from J, with 21 bases between. The CDR3 spans 17 residues. The germline gives CDR1 SGHRS, CDR2 YFSETQ. Here the CDR3 reads CASSFAHRRPVSYGYTF. The CDR3 region has the DNA TGCGCCAGCAGCTTTGCGCATCGCAGACCAGTTAGCTATGGCTACACCTTC.

Only one count was recorded for this clone. The chain couples TRBV5-1 to TRBJ2-1; 11 nucleotides line up with TRBD1. The CDR3 spans 14 residues. CDR1 SGHRS and CDR2 YFSETQ come from the germline V gene. The ends lost 4 bases at V and 7 bases at J; junction bases unmatched: 4. The CDR3 coding sequence is TGCGCCAGCAGCGGACAGGGGGCTTTGAATGAGCAGTTCTTC. It specifies CASSGQGALNEQFF.

V usage is TRBV11-1 and J usage is TRBJ1-6, with D hard to call. This CDR3 has 14 residues. Germline CDR1 reads SGHAT; CDR2 reads FQDESV (reference sequence). V lost 5 bases, J lost 10 bases, and 15 bases lay in between. DNA for the CDR3: TGTGCCAGCAGCCTGACGGGCAGTTCCTCACCCCTCCACTTT. The encoded protein is CASSLTGSSSPLHF.